Listed below are T cell receptor beta chains from one sample, sequenced in a study of cytomegalovirus exposure and HLA in healthy donors. The table came from immunoSEQ multiplex PCR; TCRdb's copy has only in-frame clones and leaves some out. The sample has under 95,000 clones, 77% seen once; the top ten hold roughly 2%. Sequenced: PBMCs. These receptors came from a boy between 10 and 17 years old in good health and CMV-seronegative. The CDR3 runs from the conserved cysteine through the conserved F or W. Fields, in order: CDR3 protein, CDR3 DNA, clone size, J gene, V gene, D gene. The D gene is left open where the match is weak. Size is stated for part of the rows, as once, few or many counts, or as a class when the clone is expanded.

cdr3_aa: CASSSRGRTDTQYF
cdr3_nt: TGTGCCAGCAGTTCGCGGGGTAGGACAGATACGCAGTATTTT
clone_size: .
j_call: TRBJ2-3
v_call: TRBV6-6
d_call: .

cdr3_aa: CASSQEGTGNYGYTF
cdr3_nt: TGCGCCAGCAGCCAAGAAGGGACAGGGAACTATGGCTACACCTTC
clone_size: .
j_call: TRBJ1-2
v_call: TRBV4-1
d_call: TRBD1

cdr3_aa: CAISDPSTPVSGYTF
cdr3_nt: TGTGCCATCAGTGATCCTAGCACACCGGTCTCTGGCTACACCTTC
clone_size: .
j_call: TRBJ1-2
v_call: TRBV10-3
d_call: .

cdr3_aa: CASSPQTGPVTQYF
cdr3_nt: TGTGCCAGCAGCCCTCAGACAGGGCCAGTAACCCAGTACTTC
clone_size: .
j_call: TRBJ2-5
v_call: TRBV9
d_call: TRBD1

cdr3_aa: CSVIDPGFYRDSLVYNEQFF
cdr3_nt: TGCAGCGTTATCGACCCGGGTTTTTATCGGGATAGCTTAGTGTACAATGAGCAGTTCTTC
clone_size: .
j_call: TRBJ2-1
v_call: TRBV29-1
d_call: .

cdr3_aa: CASSIRWQSYEQYF
cdr3_nt: TGTGCCAGCAGCATAAGATGGCAGTCCTACGAGCAGTACTTC
clone_size: .
j_call: TRBJ2-7
v_call: TRBV7-6
d_call: .

cdr3_aa: CASSRDRNEQYF
cdr3_nt: TGTGCCAGCAGCCGGGACAGGAACGAGCAGTACTTC
clone_size: once
j_call: TRBJ2-7
v_call: TRBV7-2
d_call: TRBD1

cdr3_aa: CASSLSGFAYEQYF
cdr3_nt: TGTGCCAGCAGCTTATCGGGTTTCGCCTACGAGCAGTACTTC
clone_size: .
j_call: TRBJ2-7
v_call: TRBV7-2
d_call: .

cdr3_aa: CASSQDRRALQETQYF
cdr3_nt: TGCGCCAGCAGCCAAGATCGGAGGGCACTACAAGAGACCCAGTACTTC
clone_size: .
j_call: TRBJ2-5
v_call: TRBV4-3
d_call: .

cdr3_aa: CSVASGGYNEQFF
cdr3_nt: TGCAGCGTTGCCAGCGGGGGGTACAATGAGCAGTTCTTC
clone_size: .
j_call: TRBJ2-1
v_call: TRBV29-1
d_call: TRBD2

cdr3_aa: CASSPEQGYEQYF
cdr3_nt: TGTGCCAGCAGCCCTGAACAGGGGTACGAGCAGTACTTC
clone_size: .
j_call: TRBJ2-7
v_call: TRBV11-2
d_call: TRBD1

cdr3_aa: CASGGPQSEQYF
cdr3_nt: TGTGCCAGCGGCGGGCCGCAAAGCGAGCAGTACTTC
clone_size: .
j_call: TRBJ2-7
v_call: TRBV7-2
d_call: .

cdr3_aa: CASSYGGEDTQYF
cdr3_nt: TGTGCCAGCAGTTACGGAGGGGAAGATACGCAGTATTTT
clone_size: many
j_call: TRBJ2-3
v_call: TRBV5-4
d_call: .

cdr3_aa: CSVEGAGGAYTEAFF
cdr3_nt: TGCAGCGTTGAAGGCGCAGGGGGCGCGTACACTGAAGCTTTCTTT
clone_size: .
j_call: TRBJ1-1
v_call: TRBV29-1
d_call: TRBD1

cdr3_aa: CASGQGNYGYTF
cdr3_nt: TGTGCCAGCGGACAGGGGAACTATGGCTACACCTTC
clone_size: few
j_call: TRBJ1-2
v_call: TRBV6-6
d_call: TRBD1

cdr3_aa: CSVETGRWGNQPQHF
cdr3_nt: TGCAGCGTTGAGACAGGGCGCTGGGGCAATCAGCCCCAGCATTTT
clone_size: .
j_call: TRBJ1-5
v_call: TRBV29-1
d_call: TRBD1

cdr3_aa: CASSLDKVNEKLFF
cdr3_nt: TGTGCCAGCAGTCTTGACAAGGTTAATGAAAAACTGTTTTTT
clone_size: once
j_call: TRBJ1-4
v_call: TRBV28
d_call: .

cdr3_aa: CASSRGPDTEAFF
cdr3_nt: TGTGCCAGCTCCAGGGGTCCGGACACTGAAGCTTTCTTT
clone_size: .
j_call: TRBJ1-1
v_call: TRBV27
d_call: .

cdr3_aa: CASSPRQIQETQYF
cdr3_nt: TGTGCCAGCTCACCACGGCAGATACAAGAGACCCAGTACTTC
clone_size: once
j_call: TRBJ2-5
v_call: TRBV18
d_call: .

cdr3_aa: CASSQASKQGFEKLFF
cdr3_nt: TGTGCCAGCAGCCAAGCCAGCAAACAGGGGTTTGAAAAACTGTTTTTT
clone_size: .
j_call: TRBJ1-4
v_call: TRBV7-9
d_call: TRBD1

cdr3_aa: CASSDYEGVFSGRLETQYF
cdr3_nt: TGTGCCAGCAGCGATTACGAAGGGGTTTTTAGCGGGAGGTTAGAGACCCAGTACTTC
clone_size: .
j_call: TRBJ2-5
v_call: TRBV5-6
d_call: TRBD2

cdr3_aa: CASSLQGVYTEAFF
cdr3_nt: TGCGCCAGCAGCCTACAGGGGGTGTACACTGAAGCTTTCTTT
clone_size: .
j_call: TRBJ1-1
v_call: TRBV5-1
d_call: TRBD1

cdr3_aa: CASSGQGNQPQHF
cdr3_nt: TGTGCCAGCAGCGGACAGGGGAATCAGCCCCAGCATTTT
clone_size: few
j_call: TRBJ1-5
v_call: TRBV7-8
d_call: TRBD1

cdr3_aa: CSEETQYF
cdr3_nt: TGCAGCGAAGAGACCCAGTACTTC
clone_size: .
j_call: TRBJ2-5
v_call: TRBV20-1
d_call: .

cdr3_aa: CASRLGTPLSYEQYF
cdr3_nt: TGTGCCAGCAGACTTGGGACACCTCTCTCCTACGAGCAGTACTTC
clone_size: .
j_call: TRBJ2-7
v_call: TRBV6-6
d_call: .

cdr3_aa: CATSRPSGTGFVRGETQYF
cdr3_nt: TGTGCCACCAGCAGGCCGTCCGGGACAGGGTTCGTAAGGGGAGAGACCCAGTACTTC
clone_size: .
j_call: TRBJ2-5
v_call: TRBV15
d_call: TRBD1

cdr3_aa: CASSLGGQGAF
cdr3_nt: TGTGCCAGCAGCCTAGGGGGACAGGGTGCCTTC
clone_size: .
j_call: TRBJ1-2
v_call: TRBV9
d_call: TRBD1

cdr3_aa: CASSQDSVLAGLSQPQHF
cdr3_nt: TGCGCCAGCAGCCAAGATTCGGTATTGGCGGGTCTTAGTCAGCCCCAGCATTTT
clone_size: few
j_call: TRBJ1-5
v_call: TRBV4-1
d_call: .

cdr3_aa: CAWSVRTGRKYYGYTF
cdr3_nt: TGTGCCTGGAGTGTACGGACAGGGAGGAAGTACTATGGCTACACCTTC
clone_size: .
j_call: TRBJ1-2
v_call: TRBV30
d_call: TRBD1

cdr3_aa: CASSPQSLNGYTF
cdr3_nt: TGTGCCAGCAGCCCCCAGTCCTTAAATGGCTACACCTTC
clone_size: .
j_call: TRBJ1-2
v_call: TRBV5-4
d_call: .

cdr3_aa: CAISEYQDYHNEQFF
cdr3_nt: TGTGCCATCAGTGAGTACCAGGACTACCACAATGAGCAGTTCTTC
clone_size: .
j_call: TRBJ2-1
v_call: TRBV10-3
d_call: .

cdr3_aa: CASSTRRSGTDTQYF
cdr3_nt: TGTGCCAGCAGCACCCGTAGGAGTGGCACAGATACGCAGTATTTT
clone_size: .
j_call: TRBJ2-3
v_call: TRBV9
d_call: .

cdr3_aa: CASRSGTIRQPQHF
cdr3_nt: TGTGCCAGCAGATCCGGGACTATCCGCCAGCCCCAGCATTTT
clone_size: few
j_call: TRBJ1-5
v_call: TRBV2
d_call: .

cdr3_aa: CASSERRFRSNTEAFF
cdr3_nt: TGTGCCAGCAGTGAACGCCGGTTTCGGAGTAACACTGAAGCTTTCTTT
clone_size: .
j_call: TRBJ1-1
v_call: TRBV2
d_call: .

cdr3_aa: CAWSVRQVNGYTF
cdr3_nt: TGTGCCTGGAGTGTCAGACAGGTCAATGGCTACACCTTC
clone_size: .
j_call: TRBJ1-2
v_call: TRBV30
d_call: .

cdr3_aa: CASSYGQPTEAFF
cdr3_nt: TGTGCCAGCAGTTACGGACAACCCACTGAAGCTTTCTTT
clone_size: .
j_call: TRBJ1-1
v_call: TRBV6-5
d_call: .

cdr3_aa: CASTDTGDYGYTF
cdr3_nt: TGTGCCAGCACCGATACCGGGGACTATGGCTACACCTTC
clone_size: .
j_call: TRBJ1-2
v_call: TRBV25-1
d_call: .

cdr3_aa: CASSFSSNQPQHF
cdr3_nt: TGTGCCAGCAGTTTCAGTAGCAATCAGCCCCAGCATTTT
clone_size: .
j_call: TRBJ1-5
v_call: TRBV27
d_call: .

cdr3_aa: CASRPGLAADNEQFF
cdr3_nt: TGTGCCAGCAGGCCCGGACTAGCGGCCGACAATGAGCAGTTCTTC
clone_size: .
j_call: TRBJ2-1
v_call: TRBV6-6
d_call: TRBD2

cdr3_aa: CSVEGWAGGTEAFF
cdr3_nt: TGCAGCGTTGAAGGGTGGGCAGGGGGGACTGAAGCTTTCTTT
clone_size: .
j_call: TRBJ1-1
v_call: TRBV29-1
d_call: TRBD1

cdr3_aa: CSARDQETQYF
cdr3_nt: TGCAGTGCCAGGGACCAAGAGACCCAGTACTTC
clone_size: .
j_call: TRBJ2-5
v_call: TRBV20-1
d_call: .

cdr3_aa: CASTIPRGYEQYF
cdr3_nt: TGTGCCAGCACCATTCCCCGGGGGTACGAGCAGTACTTC
clone_size: .
j_call: TRBJ2-7
v_call: TRBV28
d_call: .

cdr3_aa: CASSPTTLYYGYTF
cdr3_nt: TGCGCCAGCAGTCCTACGACACTTTACTATGGCTACACCTTC
clone_size: .
j_call: TRBJ1-2
v_call: TRBV5-1
d_call: .

cdr3_aa: CASSRTVQETQYF
cdr3_nt: TGTGCCAGCAGCCGGACAGTCCAAGAGACCCAGTACTTC
clone_size: few
j_call: TRBJ2-5
v_call: TRBV6-5
d_call: .

cdr3_aa: CASSHFARLLAYEQYF
cdr3_nt: TGCGCCAGCAGTCACTTCGCCAGGCTGCTGGCCTACGAGCAGTACTTC
clone_size: .
j_call: TRBJ2-7
v_call: TRBV23-1
d_call: .